The T cell receptor beta chain described here comes from a study of beta chain features in type 1 diabetes (dated by TCRdb to the late 2010s). Some background on the complete study: Mean age, gender distribution, total cell number and subset yield were not different between patients and healthy donors. A total of roughly 100 million sorted cells were examined across all samples, and a strong correlation was observed between cell number per subset and RNA yield. The study compared the TCRB repertoires of sorted circulating CD4+ T cell subsets in recently diagnosed type 1 diabetes patients with those in matched healthy donors. Naive and central memory subsets were obtained from all 30 or so donors, but regulatory and stem cell-like memory subsets were isolated from only 8 patients and roughly 8 healthy donors. Findings and caveats that apply to the study as a whole: Patients with type 1 diabetes made fewer insertions and deleted more nucleotides at VDJ recombination sites, implying thymic rearrangement abnormalities. Naive, central memory and regulatory TCRB repertoires appeared to be more alike among patients than among healthy donors. HLA sub-analyses involved small numbers of individuals, so any influence of HLA type on TCRB rearrangement remained unresolved. Shorter templates might be favored by PCR, yet because patient and control samples were amplified and corrected together, any such skew would affect both groups equally. Because cDNA was sequenced instead of genomic DNA, activated cells with high expression could be over-represented, although the groups did not differ in activation or CD3 levels. A moderate but significant shortening of TCRB CDR3 length was observed in type 1 diabetes patients in all four CD4+ subsets.

All of the isolated RNA was reverse transcribed with the High Capacity cDNA Reverse Transcription Kit, so expressed TCRB transcripts were sequenced. Naive, central memory and regulatory T cell samples underwent deep immunoSEQ sequencing, averaging about 3.57 million total reads per sample. Sorted cells were lysed in RLT buffer, and RNA was extracted using DNase-treated RNeasy Micro or Mini kits according to cell number. To prevent cross-contamination, every cell subset was processed on its own, while patient and healthy donor samples were processed together. The immunoSEQ multiplex PCR was used to amplify TCRB sequences from cDNA, generating 87-bp fragments that spanned the CDR3 region. Sequencing of the amplicons was performed on the Illumina HiSeq platform. The authors' pipeline ran thus. PCR bias was corrected computationally using synthetic template baselines, and reads within Hamming distance 2 were collapsed, with unmergeable singletons discarded. Reads were aligned against IMGT so that V, D and J genes, CDR3 length and insertions or deletions at six rearrangement sites could be assigned. Within each subset, clonotype counts were normalized to sorted cell number, and only after that were true diversity and Gini coefficients computed with the tcR R package. Repertoire sharing was quantified using the overlap coefficient calculated on TCRB nucleotide sequences. As a proxy for the pre-selection repertoire, out-of-frame TCRB sequences from naive cells were analyzed. This is the immuneACCESS table as TCRdb keeps it, with only in-frame sequences that have V and J called. A part of the clones is gone; compared with another copy, unresolved V genes explain less than half, and the rest is unexplained. V and J calls and clone size follow that table, whereas D and trimming were derived from the DNA. The sample table records 300,000 or so clones; roughly 13% of these occur just once. The ten most abundant clones make up roughly 0.018% of the sample.

V is cut back by 0 bases and J by 10 bases, with 9 bases in the junction unmatched. From the cysteine up to the phenylalanine, the CDR3 has a length of 15 residues. The kept DNA is CDR3 alone, 45 bases in frame from the first base. CDR1 and CDR2 are read off the germline V gene as MNHEY and SVGAGI. With regard to this clone: What this receptor recognizes is not known. Base qualities are missing; no much larger clone stands one base away.

Each donor gave one peripheral blood draw, around 0.12 L on average, collected into heparinised tubes. A BD FACSAria II was used to sort naive, central memory, regulatory and stem cell-like memory CD4+ T cells with a panel that included CD45RO, CCR7, CD25, CD127, CD95 and CD27. Every sorted population had a purity above 95%. PBMCs were isolated right away by Lymphoprep density gradient centrifugation and were stained directly, without culture. So that batch effects would be minimized, each experiment stained and sorted samples in pairs, pairing one healthy donor with one patient. The V and J segments used are TRBV6-5 and TRBJ1-5, with 7 bases matching TRBD1. The sequencing input was naive CD4+ T cells from blood. What the cell subset or site label conveys for this sample: true naive CD4+ T cells. This TCR was sampled from a man aged 30 to 45 with type 1 diabetes. The bases are TGTGCCAGCAGTTACTCGGCGACAGGGAGCCCACCCCAGCATTTT. Its amino acids are CASSYSATGSPPQHF.